Below are 21 T cell receptor beta chains sequenced from a single sample in a study of T cell responses to AZD1222 COVID-19 vaccine. Produced via immunoSEQ multiplex PCR; TCRdb's table is partial and in-frame only. The sample yields under 150,000 clones, about 93% seen once. The material sequenced was peripheral blood, taken on day 0 of MenACWY control vaccination. Source of these receptors: an adult in good health.

The chain carries TRBV7-8 and TRBJ1-1; 10 positions agree with TRBD1. Trimming took 5 bases from V and 5 from J; bases not matched to a gene: 14. This CDR3 is 17 amino acids long. Germline CDR1 reads SGHVS; CDR2 reads FQNEAQ. CDR3 nucleotides: TGTGCCAGCAGCCGAGACAGGGGGCGAGGGGTTGGAACTGAAGCTTTCTTT. This codes for CASSRDRGRGVGTEAFF.

CDR3 sequence reads: CASSLDRGGGEQYF. The DNA for the CDR3 is TGCGCCAGCAGCTTGGACCGCGGAGGCGGCGAGCAGTACTTC. This chain links TRBV5-1 with TRBJ2-7; possible D gene TRBD2, 5 bases. Per germline, CDR1 SGHRS and CDR2 YFSETQ. V lost 0 bases and J 6 bases, leaving 13 bases between the germline ends. This CDR3 is built from 14 residues.

This clone was counted a single time. V usage is TRBV4-2 and J usage is TRBJ2-5; D uncertain. V lost 0 bases and J 5 bases, leaving 7 bases between the germline ends. The CDR3 has 13 amino acids. CDR1 is LGHNA, CDR2 YNFKEQ, per germline. CDR3 sequence reads: CASSQDYRETQYF. For the CDR3, the DNA is TGTGCCAGCAGCCAAGATTATCGGGAGACCCAGTACTTC.

This chain uses TRBV28 with TRBJ2-1, with 9 nucleotides matching TRBD2. CDR1 MDHEN and CDR2 SYDVKM come from the germline V gene. Unmatched junction bases numbered 5, after V lost 5 bases and J lost 6 bases. The CDR3 is 14 amino acids. The DNA for the CDR3 is TGTGCCAGCAGTCTTGGCGGGAGGGGCAATGAGCAGTTCTTC. Its protein is CASSLGGRGNEQFF.

J is TRBJ1-1 and V is TRBV9, with 8 bases matching TRBD1. V was clipped by 4 bases and J by 10 bases; unmatched bases: 15. CDR1 is SGDLS and CDR2 is YYNGEE in the germline V gene. The CDR3 totals 15 residues. For the CDR3, the DNA is TGTGCCAGCAGCCCTCAGGGGGCAGCTGGCAGTGTAGCTTTCTTT. Translated: CASSPQGAAGSVAFF.

V gene TRBV4-1 combines with J gene TRBJ1-2; D may be TRBD1 (6 bases). V gave up 4 bases and J gave up 8 bases, with 14 bases separating them. The CDR3 spans 13 residues. Germline V CDR1 and CDR2: MGHRA, YSYEKL. CDR3 coding DNA: TGCGCCAGCAGCCCCAGCGGGACAAACGGCTACACCTTC. It is translated as CASSPSGTNGYTF.

This chain's CDR3 is CASSSLGGKNTEAFF. The CDR3 bases are TGTGCCAGCAGCAGCCTAGGAGGGAAGAACACTGAAGCTTTCTTT. This chain links TRBV5-6 with TRBJ1-1; D call uncertain. Between the trimmed V and J ends, which lost 4 bases and 1 base, there was a span of 14 bases. This CDR3 is 15 amino acids long. CDR1 SGHDT and CDR2 YYEEEE come from the germline V gene.

V is TRBV19 and J is TRBJ1-2; TRBD1 aligns across 7 bases. V lost 6 bases, J lost 6 bases, and 7 bases stayed unmatched. CDR3 size: 13 residues. Germline V gives CDR1 LNHDA, CDR2 SQIVND (reference sequence). DNA of the CDR3: TGTGCCAGTAGCATGGACAGGATGGATGGCTACACCTTC. This sequence encodes CASSMDRMDGYTF. Filled out from reference TRBV19 and TRBJ1-2, the complete variable domain reads DGGITQSPKYLFRKEGQNVTLSCEQNLNHDAMYWYRQDPGQGLRLIYYSQIVNDFQKGDIAEGYSVSREKKESFPLTVTSAQKNPTAFYLCASSMDRMDGYTFGSGTRLTVV.

The J gene is TRBJ2-2, the V gene TRBV7-9, with D uncertain. This CDR3 is built from 12 residues. V was trimmed by 1 base and J by 5 bases, leaving 2 bases between them. CDR1 and CDR2 from the germline V gene are SEHNR and FQNEAQ (reference sequence). The CDR3 DNA reads as TGTGCCAGCAGCTTAGGGACCGGGGAGCTGTTTTTT. Its translation is CASSLGTGELFF.

V and J are TRBV10-3 and TRBJ1-1; 9 bases map to TRBD1. CDR3 length: 12 amino acids. After removal of 6 bases from V and 8 bases from J, the junction contained 4 bases not matched to a gene. Per germline, CDR1 ENHRY and CDR2 SYGVKD. CDR3 sequence: CAISQDRGEAFF. For the CDR3, the DNA is TGTGCCATCAGCCAGGACAGGGGCGAAGCTTTCTTT.

V is TRBV7-9 and J is TRBJ1-1; TRBD1 might be the D (5 bases). Germline CDR1 and CDR2: SEHNR and FQNEAQ (reference sequence). The CDR3 has 14 amino acids. Trimming removed 4 bases from V and 4 bases from J, with 13 bases in between. The CDR3, as DNA: TGTGCCAGCAGCTCCCGGACACCCGCCACTGAAGCTTTCTTT. Translating it yields CASSSRTPATEAFF.

This clone appeared once. J is TRBJ2-2 and V is TRBV9, with D perhaps TRBD1 or TRBD2 (5 bases each). CDR3 length: 17 residues. In germline, CDR1 is SGDLS, CDR2 YYNGEE. V was pared by 2 bases and J by 4 bases, with 18 bases between. DNA of the CDR3: TGTGCCAGCAGCGTTGACCCCGGGACCGCGGGCACCGGGGAGCTGTTTTTT. Translation gives CASSVDPGTAGTGELFF.

The chain couples TRBV18 to TRBJ1-1; D not certain. The CDR3 contains 12 residues. Germline lookup yields CDR1 KGHSH and CDR2 LQKENI. The germline V and J ends were trimmed by 8 bases and 1 base, with 8 bases remaining between them. The CDR3 DNA reads TGTGCCAGCCGCCATCCGAACACTGAAGCTTTCTTT. Amino acid sequence: CASRHPNTEAFF. Drawing the rest from reference TRBV18 and TRBJ1-1, the complete variable domain is NAGVMQNPRHLVRRRGQEARLRCSPMKGHSHVYWYRQLPEEGLKFMVYLQKENIIDESGMPKERFSAEFPKEGPSILRIQQVVRGDSAAYFCASRHPNTEAFFGQGTRLTVV.

The rearrangement uses TRBV12-3 or TRBV12-4 and TRBJ1-6; D gene uncertain. Trimming stripped 6 bases from V and 6 bases from J, with 9 bases between. The CDR3 sequence is 13 residues long. The CDR3 spells CASRPSINSPLHF. CDR3 sequence (DNA): TGTGCCAGCAGGCCCTCGATTAATTCACCCCTCCACTTT.

The V call is TRBV27, the J call TRBJ2-7, with D perhaps matching TRBD2 (6 bases). CDR3 length: 18 residues. Trimming removed 0 bases at V and 4 bases at J, with 22 bases between. Per germline, CDR1 MNHEY and CDR2 SMNVEV (reference sequence). The CDR3 here is CASSLSTGLRSHIYEQYF. The CDR3, as DNA: TGTGCCAGCAGTTTATCGACGGGACTTCGTTCTCACATTTACGAGCAGTACTTC.

The V gene is TRBV4-1, the J gene TRBJ2-7; D perhaps matches TRBD1 (6 bases). Trimming pared 0 bases from V and 7 bases from J, leaving 13 bases between. Germline values: CDR1 MGHRA, CDR2 YSYEKL. The CDR3 length is 14 residues. CDR3 sequence (DNA): TGCGCCAGCAGCCAAGATCTTAGGGGGAGAGAGCAGTACTTC. It encodes CASSQDLRGREQYF.

The rearrangement uses TRBV10-3 and TRBJ2-2; D is possibly TRBD1 or TRBD2 (6 bases each). V dropped 5 bases and J dropped 3 bases, with 16 bases sitting between them. Germline V lookup: CDR1 ENHRY, CDR2 SYGVKD. This CDR3 contains 16 residues. CDR3 coding DNA: TGTGCCATCAGTAGGGGGACTTCAACTGACACCGGGGAGCTGTTTTTT. Translating gives CAISRGTSTDTGELFF.

The chain couples TRBV6-5 to TRBJ2-1; a weak D match, TRBD2 (5 bases). The V and J ends lost 1 base and 5 bases respectively, with 9 bases between them. This CDR3 comprises 14 residues. Germline-derived CDR1 and CDR2 are MNHEY and SVGAGI. CDR3 in DNA: TGTGCCAGCAGTTACTATGGGCGGGACAATGAGCAGTTCTTC. It encodes CASSYYGRDNEQFF.

This sequence joins TRBV5-1 and TRBJ1-1; 7 positions match TRBD1. This CDR3 region has 18 residues. Germline loops: CDR1 SGHRS, CDR2 YFSETQ. The V segment lost 5 bases and the J segment 3 bases; nucleotides outside the gene matches: 19. The CDR3 coding sequence is TGCGCCAGCAGTAAGAACATACCGGACAGGCCCGCGGACACTGAAGCTTTCTTT. As protein: CASSKNIPDRPADTEAFF.

The rearrangement links TRBV9 to TRBJ2-6; no firm D call. Germline lookup yields CDR1 SGDLS and CDR2 YYNGEE. With 1 base removed from V and 0 bases from J, the gap between germline ends came to 2 bases. The CDR3 runs 14 residues. The CDR3 spells CASSVRSGANVLTF. The DNA of the CDR3 is TGTGCCAGCAGCGTACGCTCTGGGGCCAACGTCCTGACTTTC.

The rearrangement links TRBV28 to TRBJ1-2; D is unresolved. Between the trimmed V and J ends, which lost 4 bases and 6 bases, there was a span of 15 bases. From germline, CDR1 is MDHEN and CDR2 SYDVKM. The CDR3 totals 14 residues. The chain's CDR3 is CASSSRTVTNGYTF. The CDR3 bases are TGTGCCAGCAGTTCCCGGACGGTAACTAATGGCTACACCTTC.